One T cell receptor beta chain is described in this entry. Authors' methods: Cell counts per sample came from amplifying reference gene primers. Profiled with immunoSEQ multiplex PCR; TCRdb holds only in-frame clones, not every one. V and J calls and clone size are those listed in that table; D and trimming were worked out from the DNA. The profile covers 50,000 to 75,000 clones, with 85% to 90% appearing a single time and around 21% taken by the ten largest. This record comes from a study of blood T cell repertoires in COVID-19. Study details: PBMCs, B-cell-depleted T cells, or T cells provided the cDNA or gDNA that made up the material.

Trimming took off 4 bases at V and 0 bases at J, with 11 bases between the two ends. The CDR3 length is 14 residues. Germline V gene data show CDR1 as GTSNPN and CDR2 as SVGIG (reference sequence). Sequencing input: peripheral blood. This receptor was obtained from a woman between 50 and 59 years old with active or convalescent COVID-19. V gene TRBV30 combines with J gene TRBJ2-3; D perhaps matches TRBD2 (6 bases). CDR3 protein: CAWNRAGSTDTQYF. In nucleotides, the CDR3 is TGTGCCTGGAATCGGGCGGGAAGCACAGATACGCAGTATTTT.